The 26 T cell receptor beta chains below all came from one sample that was sequenced in a study of cytomegalovirus exposure and HLA in healthy donors. PCR amplification relied on 60 Vbeta primers (plus 13 Jbeta primers). The method was immunoSEQ multiplex PCR; TCRdb's version includes in-frame clones alone and lacks a portion of them. Here the sample spans about 83,000 clones, 81% being singletons. The source material was PBMCs. The receptors stem from a woman in her twenties or thirties in good health and CMV-seronegative.

A few counts support this clone. The chain carries TRBV6-4 and TRBJ1-1; D uncertain. Germline CDR1 reads MRHNA; CDR2 reads SNTAGT. With 4 bases removed from V and 4 bases from J, the gap between germline ends came to 13 bases. The CDR3 extends over 14 amino acids. This CDR3 reads CASSAKAVGTEAFF. The CDR3 DNA reads as TGTGCCAGCAGTGCCAAGGCGGTGGGCACTGAAGCTTTCTTT.

V gene TRBV19 combines with J gene TRBJ2-5, with 11 bases fitting TRBD2. The length of the CDR3 is 16 residues. Germline V CDR1 and CDR2: LNHDA, SQIVND (reference sequence). The trim removed 6 bases at V and 5 bases at J, leaving 11 bases unmatched. The CDR3: CASSSGLAGRGETQYF. CDR3 bases: TGTGCCAGTAGCTCCGGACTAGCGGGCAGGGGGGAGACCCAGTACTTC.

The genes are TRBV23-1 and TRBJ1-5, with D hard to call. TRBV23-1 qualifies as an ORF whose function is uncertain. V lost 11 bases and J 2 bases, leaving 16 bases between the germline ends. The CDR3 is 14 residues long. The CDR3 DNA is TGCGCCCGTCGGAGTTGGTGGGGCAATCAGCCCCAGCATTTT. Protein: CARRSWWGNQPQHF.

The chain joins TRBV9 to TRBJ2-5; 11 nucleotides match TRBD2. Gene TRBJ2-7 matches the end of the DNA better, so the J call may be wrong. The CDR3 is made up of 16 amino acids. Per the germline V gene, CDR1 is SGDLS and CDR2 is YYNGEE. In DNA form, the CDR3 reads TGTGCCAGCAGCGTAGAGCGACTAGCGGGAACCTACGAGCAGTACTTC. Translating gives CASSVERLAGTYEQYF.

This clone came up a few times. This sequence joins TRBV18 and TRBJ2-2; possibly TRBD1 for D (5 bases). Germline V gene data show CDR1 as KGHSH and CDR2 as LQKENI. V shed 2 bases and J shed 3 bases, with 13 bases lying between them. The CDR3 consists of 16 residues. CDR3 DNA sequence: TGTGCCAGCTCACCAGTTAGGGGCCGGGACACCGGGGAGCTGTTTTTT. Translation gives CASSPVRGRDTGELFF.

The chain joins TRBV4-2 to TRBJ2-7, with 10 nucleotides matching TRBD2. The V gene's germline CDR1 is LGHNA and CDR2 YNFKEQ. The CDR3 is 16 amino acids. The J segment lost 2 bases and the V segment lost 3 bases, leaving 7 bases of the junction unmatched. CDR3 sequence reads: CASSQAGTSETYEQYF. CDR3 bases: TGTGCCAGCAGCCAGGCTGGGACTAGCGAGACCTACGAGCAGTACTTC.

A single count supports this clone. The chain employs TRBV6-5 and TRBJ1-1; possibly TRBD1 for D (5 bases). Germline V gene data show CDR1 as MNHEY and CDR2 as SVGAGI. V lost 7 bases to trimming and J lost 11 bases, with 17 bases between them. The CDR3 is made up of 12 amino acids. The CDR3 here is CASTNGGGLAFF. CDR3 DNA sequence: TGTGCCAGCACTAACGGGGGGGGGTTGGCTTTCTTT.

V is TRBV5-6 and J is TRBJ2-5; 8 nucleotides align to TRBD1. V lost 3 bases and J lost 5; bases outside the gene matches: 6. The CDR3 consists of 14 residues. Germline lookup yields CDR1 SGHDT and CDR2 YYEEEE. CDR3 nucleotide sequence: TGTGCCAGCAGCTCCCCGACAGGGGTGGAGACCCAGTACTTC. It codes for CASSSPTGVETQYF.

The chain carries TRBV28 and TRBJ2-5; TRBD1 aligns across 10 bases. CDR1 is MDHEN, CDR2 SYDVKM, per germline. The CDR3 is 13 residues long. V gave up 6 bases and J gave up 4 bases; unmatched junction bases: 2. Here the CDR3 DNA reads TGTGCCAGCAGCCGGGACAGGGGAGAGACCCAGTACTTC. Protein product: CASSRDRGETQYF.

V gene TRBV28 combines with J gene TRBJ2-5; tentatively, D is TRBD1 (6 bases). The V gene's germline CDR1 is MDHEN and CDR2 SYDVKM. CDR3 size: 17 residues. Trimming took 5 bases from V and 3 from J, leaving 22 bases between them. As DNA, the CDR3 is TGTGCCAGCAGTCCCCCGCGAGCCCCCTGGACAGAAGAGACCCAGTACTTC. It encodes CASSPPRAPWTEETQYF. Combining the CDR3 with reference TRBV28 and TRBJ2-5 gives the whole variable domain DVKVTQSSRYLVKRTGEKVFLECVQDMDHENMFWYRQDPGLGLRLIYFSYDVKMKEKGDIPEGYSVSREKKERFSLILESASTNQTSMYLCASSPPRAPWTEETQYFGPGTRLLVL.

This clone has just a few counts. This chain connects TRBV6-5 to TRBJ2-1, with D unclear. Trimming took off 4 bases at V and 5 bases at J, with 12 bases between the two ends. The germline V gene encodes CDR1 MNHEY and CDR2 SVGAGI. The length of the CDR3 is 14 residues. For the CDR3, the DNA is TGTGCCAGCAGTTGGAGTAACTTAAACAATGAGCAGTTCTTC. Translating it yields CASSWSNLNNEQFF.

The chain links TRBV11-2 to TRBJ2-7; TRBD1 aligns across 7 bases. V was pared by 5 bases and J by 5 bases, with 9 bases of the junction left unmatched. This CDR3 has 14 amino acids. Germline V CDR1 and CDR2: SGHAT, FQNNGV. CDR3 nucleotides: TGTGCCAGCAGCACGGGACAGTTCAGCAACGAGCAGTACTTC. As protein: CASSTGQFSNEQYF.

V is TRBV6-4 and J is TRBJ2-3; maybe TRBD1 (5 bases). Germline loops: CDR1 MRHNA, CDR2 SNTAGT. Trimming left V 5 bases short and J 0 bases short, with 15 bases between. CDR3 length equals 16 residues. The CDR3 sequence: CASSRIGATSTDTQYF. The CDR3, as DNA: TGTGCCAGCAGTCGTATAGGGGCAACGAGCACAGATACGCAGTATTTT.

The V and J genes are TRBV6-6 and TRBJ1-1; a possible D gene is TRBD1 (5 bases). The V end was cut by 7 bases, the J end by 1 base, with 13 bases between. Germline CDR1 and CDR2: MNHNY and SVGAGI (reference sequence). The CDR3 loop spans 14 amino acids. CDR3 in DNA: TGTGCCAGCACCTTAGACAGAACGAACACTGAAGCTTTCTTT. This translates into CASTLDRTNTEAFF.

In the case of this clone: One junction end disagrees with the germline gene, perhaps due to a read error. Different DNA sequences within this sample yield the same CDR3. The rearrangement links TRBV7-3 to TRBJ2-3; D is perhaps TRBD2 (5 bases). CDR3 size: 15 residues. Per the germline V gene, CDR1 is SGHTA and CDR2 is FQGTGA. CDR3: CASSSQGGGTDTQYF. CDR3 DNA: TGTGCTAGCAGCTCCCAAGGAGGCGGCACAGATACGCAGTATTTT. Drawing the rest from reference TRBV7-3 and TRBJ2-3, the complete variable domain is GAGVSQTPSNKVTEKGKYVELRCDPISGHTALYWYRQSLGQGPEFLIYFQGTGAADDSGLPNDRFFAVRPEGSVSTLKIQRTERGDSAVYLCASSSQGGGTDTQYFGPGTRLTVL.

The genes are TRBV2 and TRBJ2-7; 10 nucleotides agree with TRBD1. The germline gives CDR1 SNHLY, CDR2 FYNNEI. CDR3 size: 14 residues. Trimming cost V 10 bases and J 0 bases; bases outside gene matches: 6. DNA of the CDR3: TGTGCCACCAAGGGACAGGGGTTCTCCTACGAGCAGTACTTC. Encoded protein: CATKGQGFSYEQYF.

The rearrangement joins TRBV2 to TRBJ2-5, with D tentatively TRBD1 (5 bases). CDR1 is SNHLY, CDR2 FYNNEI, per germline. The CDR3 length is 11 residues. The V end lost 5 bases, the J end lost 7 bases, and 8 bases lay between the germline ends. For the CDR3, the DNA is TGTGCCAGCAGTTTAGGGGTGACCCAGTACTTC. Protein product: CASSLGVTQYF.

The chain uses TRBV6-5 and TRBJ2-5; TRBD2 might be the D (6 bases). The CDR3 spans 15 residues. The ends were cut back, 0 bases at V and 11 bases at J, with 19 bases in the middle. The germline CDR1 and CDR2 sequences are MNHEY and SVGAGI. The CDR3 loop is CASSYSGRAWEEQYF. The CDR3 nucleotides read TGTGCCAGCAGTTACTCCGGCAGGGCCTGGGAGGAGCAGTACTTC.

The chain recombines TRBV11-2 with TRBJ2-7; a possible D gene is TRBD2 (5 bases). Trimming cost V 0 bases and J 4 bases, with 19 bases left between them. The CDR3 contains 17 residues. Looked up from germline, CDR1 is SGHAT and CDR2 is FQNNGV. CDR3 sequence: CASSLDRALVPPYEQYF. CDR3 coding DNA: TGTGCCAGCAGCTTAGATCGGGCACTAGTCCCACCATACGAGCAGTACTTC.

This clone was recorded a few times. This chain uses TRBV15 with TRBJ1-1; 10 bases match TRBD1. Per the germline V gene, CDR1 is LNHNV and CDR2 is YYDKDF (reference sequence). Trimming took 0 bases from V and 11 from J; bases not matched to a gene: 9. This CDR3 spans 15 amino acids. The CDR3, as DNA: TGTGCCACCAGCAGAGATCAGCTGGACAGGGGGAAGGCTTTCTTT. It codes for CATSRDQLDRGKAFF.

The chain joins TRBV9 to TRBJ2-7; 9 nucleotides line up with TRBD2. CDR1 is SGDLS, CDR2 YYNGEE, per germline. Trimming cost V 4 bases and J 3 bases; bases outside gene matches: 11. The CDR3 spans 16 residues. CDR3 in DNA: TGTGCCAGCAGCCCCCGGGGGGGACTAGCAAACTACGAGCAGTACTTC. Amino acid sequence: CASSPRGGLANYEQYF.

This clone was observed a handful of times. The genes are TRBV28 and TRBJ2-1; 11 bases match TRBD2. The CDR3 has 16 amino acids. The V and J ends lost 4 bases and 5 bases, in that order; junction bases with no gene match: 7. Looked up from germline, CDR1 is MDHEN and CDR2 is SYDVKM. The CDR3 is CASSSGGTSGNNEQFF. Here the CDR3 DNA reads TGTGCCAGCAGTTCTGGCGGGACTAGCGGAAACAATGAGCAGTTCTTC.

The V call is TRBV6-5, the J call TRBJ1-1, with D perhaps TRBD1 (6 bases). Germline CDR1 reads MNHEY; CDR2 reads SVGAGI. Trimming removed 6 bases from V and 6 bases from J, with 17 bases in between. The CDR3 contains 14 residues. In DNA, the CDR3 is TGTGCCAGCAGCCAGACAGGCTACCCTCCTGAAGCTTTCTTT. Protein sequence: CASSQTGYPPEAFF.

The V gene is TRBV27, the J gene TRBJ1-2; possibly TRBD1 for D (6 bases). Trimming took off 0 bases at V and 3 bases at J, with 8 bases between the two ends. Germline V gene sequence: CDR1 MNHEY, CDR2 SMNVEV (reference sequence). This CDR3 contains 14 residues. CDR3 in DNA: TGTGCCAGCAGTTTATCTGAGGGGGACTATGGCTACACCTTC. Translated: CASSLSEGDYGYTF.

This chain links TRBV18 with TRBJ1-2; D may be TRBD1 (5 bases). Germline-derived CDR1 and CDR2 are KGHSH and LQKENI. This CDR3 spans 13 amino acids. The V gene lost 3 bases and the J gene lost 6 bases, with 11 bases spanning the gap. CDR3 DNA sequence: TGTGCCAGCTCACCCGCGGGGGACCATGGCTACACCTTC. It encodes CASSPAGDHGYTF. Full variable domain (outside the CDR3, taken from reference TRBV18 and TRBJ1-2): NAGVMQNPRHLVRRRGQEARLRCSPMKGHSHVYWYRQLPEEGLKFMVYLQKENIIDESGMPKERFSAEFPKEGPSILRIQQVVRGDSAAYFCASSPAGDHGYTFGSGTRLTVV.

The rearrangement uses TRBV7-9 and TRBJ2-2, with a weak D call TRBD2 (6 bases). The germline V and J ends were trimmed by 5 bases and 5 bases, with 18 bases remaining between them. This CDR3 spans 16 amino acids. Germline CDR1 is SEHNR and CDR2 is FQNEAQ (reference sequence). CDR3 region: CASSIGRSSETGELFF. CDR3 bases: TGTGCCAGCAGCATAGGGAGGTCTAGCGAGACCGGGGAGCTGTTTTTT. Looking up the rest from reference TRBV7-9 and TRBJ2-2 gives the full variable domain: DTGVSQNPRHKITKRGQNVTFRCDPISEHNRLYWYRQTLGQGPEFLTYFQNEAQLEKSRLLSDRFSAERPKGSFSTLEIQRTEQGDSAMYLCASSIGRSSETGELFFGEGSRLTVL.